This T cell receptor beta chain originates from a study of T cell repertoires in cytomegalovirus infection. Background on the study: The authors used CMV epitopes that were HLA-C-restricted (recently identified) and HLA-B-restricted (well studied). Public TCR beta signatures marked donors with CMV infection and the matching HLA.

Germline-derived CDR1 and CDR2 are LGHNT and FRNRAP. The V and J ends lost 1 base and 5 bases respectively, with 9 bases between them. This CDR3 spans 14 amino acids. This clonotype was seen a single time. Antigen specificity is unknown. TCRdb re-analysed the reads in MiXCR, keeping a single row per CDR3 protein. Among approximately 220,000 distinct CDR3 sequences listed, approximately 38% were seen once. J is TRBJ1-5 and V is TRBV12-5; D not certain. The receptor comes from a human donor in good health (CMV status not recorded). Some clones in this sample may be carry-over from other donors' samples. The sequencing here drew on CD8+ T cells from cultured PBMCs, taken from culture after CMV antigen stimulation. The CDR3 reads CASGLGRSDQPQHF. CDR3 nucleotides: TGTGCTAGTGGTTTGGGACGGTCCGATCAGCCCCAGCATTTT. The variable domain in full, completed from reference TRBV12-5 and TRBJ1-5, reads DARVTQTPRHKVTEMGQEVTMRCQPILGHNTVFWYRQTMMQGLELLAYFRNRAPLDDSGMPKDRFSAEMPDATLATLKIQPSEPRDSAVYFCASGLGRSDQPQHFGDGTRLSIL.